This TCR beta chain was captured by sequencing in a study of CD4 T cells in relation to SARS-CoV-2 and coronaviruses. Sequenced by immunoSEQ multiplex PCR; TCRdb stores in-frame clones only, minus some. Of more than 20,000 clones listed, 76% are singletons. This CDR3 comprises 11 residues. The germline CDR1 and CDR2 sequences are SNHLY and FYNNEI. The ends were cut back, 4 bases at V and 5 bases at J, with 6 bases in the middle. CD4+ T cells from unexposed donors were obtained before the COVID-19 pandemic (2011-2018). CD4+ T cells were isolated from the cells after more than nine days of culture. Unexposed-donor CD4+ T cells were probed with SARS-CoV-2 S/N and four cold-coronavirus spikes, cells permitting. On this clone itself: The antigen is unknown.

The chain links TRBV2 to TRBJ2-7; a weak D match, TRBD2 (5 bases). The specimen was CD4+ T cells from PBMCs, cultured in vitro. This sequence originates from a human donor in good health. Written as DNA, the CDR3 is TGTGCCAGCAGTGCTAGCAACGAGCAGTACTTC. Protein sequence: CASSASNEQYF.